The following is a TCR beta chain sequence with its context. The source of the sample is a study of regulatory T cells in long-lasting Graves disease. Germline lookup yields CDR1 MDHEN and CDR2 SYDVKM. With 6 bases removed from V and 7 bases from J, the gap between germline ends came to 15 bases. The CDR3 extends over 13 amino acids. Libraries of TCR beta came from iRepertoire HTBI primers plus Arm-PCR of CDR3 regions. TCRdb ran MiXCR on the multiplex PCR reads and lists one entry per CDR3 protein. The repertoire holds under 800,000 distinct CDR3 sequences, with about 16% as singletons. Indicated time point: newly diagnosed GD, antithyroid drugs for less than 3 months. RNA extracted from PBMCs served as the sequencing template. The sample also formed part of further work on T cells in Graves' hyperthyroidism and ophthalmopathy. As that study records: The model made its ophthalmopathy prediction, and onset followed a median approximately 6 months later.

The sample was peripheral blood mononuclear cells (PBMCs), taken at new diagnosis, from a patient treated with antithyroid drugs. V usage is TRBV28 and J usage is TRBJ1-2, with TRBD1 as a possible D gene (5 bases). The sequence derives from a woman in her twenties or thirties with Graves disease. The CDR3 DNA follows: TGTGCCAGCAGGGGGGGTTCAGAAACTGGCTACACCTTC. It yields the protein CASRGGSETGYTF.